This T cell receptor beta chain was recorded in a study of blood T cell repertoires in COVID-19 (dated by TCRdb to about 2020). For the study in its entirety: Samples covering the acute and convalescent phases of COVID-19 were provided by collaborators in the United States, Italy and Spain. Samples came from the ongoing ImmuneRACE study (first 160 participants) plus 1,254 subjects from 6 global collaborators. The sample metadata nearly always contained a de-identified subject ID, COVID-19 status, age in years and sex. Where available, HLA class I and class II types were taken from metadata supplied by the sample provider and were not determined by assay-based typing. The repertoires were made available in a free public database intended to serve as a resource for research on the immune response to SARS-CoV-2. Subjects who had been exposed to COVID-19, were actively infected with it, or had recovered from it provided the deeply sampled blood TCRbeta repertoires that made up the dataset. The material from the prospective study consisted of cDNA or gDNA derived from T cells, B-cell-depleted T cells, or PBMCs.

Comments on this clone: The target of this receptor is not known. No much larger clone exists at a distance of one base, and base qualities are not known.

TCRbeta CDR3 regions were amplified from genomic DNA using the immunoSEQ Assay, a bias-controlled multiplex PCR. Turning to the authors' computational methods: The number of nucleated cells in each sample was estimated from the amplification of reference gene primers within the assay. To quantify the absolute abundance of each unique TCRbeta CDR3 rearrangement, sequence reads were collapsed and filtered. For each sample, productive Simpson clonality was calculated by taking the square root of Simpson's diversity index across productive rearrangements. Here the immuneACCESS table is served through TCRdb, limited to in-frame sequences with V and J called. Missing clones are a known gap in these copies; in checked studies unresolved V genes cover under half, and the rest lacks a known reason. Clone size and the V and J calls come from that table; the DNA yielded D and trimming. For this sample the table gives roughly 110,000 clones, of which roughly 85% were detected only once. The ten biggest clones cover 13% of the sample.

The collaborating institutions used their own protocols to collect whole blood in K2EDTA tubes. For TCRbeta analysis, collaborators shipped samples in one of three forms: frozen whole blood, isolated PBMCs, or DNA extracted from either of those sample types. General findings and caveats noted by the study authors: The quantity of clinical and demographic metadata differed by source and by participant and was supplied without curation.

The CDR3 runs 13 amino acids, cysteine and phenylalanine included. Here the CDR3 DNA is all that survives: 39 bases in frame from base 1. Trimmed from V: 5 bases; trimmed from J: 7 bases; junction bases lacking a gene match: 4. The TCR comes from a human donor in a cohort sampled during active COVID-19. The sequencing sample was made of peripheral blood. The rearrangement combines TRBV12-3 or TRBV12-4 with TRBJ1-2; 10 bases in the middle match TRBD1. The DNA reads TGTGCCAGCAGTCTCCGGGACAGGGGTGGCTACACCTTC. The translation is CASSLRDRGGYTF.